The 8 T cell receptor beta chains in this list originate from one sample, sequenced in a study of human T cells and chemical hapten exposure. TCRdb reprocessed the RACE reads via MiXCR and lists one record per CDR3 protein. Of about 82,000 distinct CDR3 sequences in the sample, 10% to 15% were seen once. Time point specified: patch test 3, about 24 weeks after DPC sensitization. Treatment meaning: therapeutic diphenylcyclopropenone sensitization with weekly scalp DPC. The sample here was whole blood, taken in connection with sensitization to the hapten diphenylcyclopropenone (DPC). These receptors all stem from a woman aged 50 to 65 with alopecia areata. Some clones in this sample may be carry-over from other donors' samples.

This clonotype was found a few times. The genes are TRBV20-1 and TRBJ2-7; the D gene is possibly TRBD1 (5 bases). The V end was cut by 4 bases, the J end by 5 bases, with 15 bases between. The CDR3 contains 13 residues. In germline, CDR1 is DFQATT, CDR2 SNEGSKA (reference sequence). CDR3 nucleotide sequence: TGCAGTGCTACCCATCCCAGGGTCCACGAGCAGTACTTC. Its protein product is CSATHPRVHEQYF.

This clonotype occurred many times. V gene TRBV7-2 combines with J gene TRBJ2-7, with a possible D match to TRBD1 (5 bases). Germline V lookup: CDR1 SGHTA, CDR2 FQGNSA. Trimming stripped 1 base from V and 1 base from J, with 8 bases between. This CDR3 contains 14 residues. CDR3 in DNA: TGTGCCAGCAGCTTAGGGACACGATCCTACGAGCAGTACTTC. Its translation: CASSLGTRSYEQYF.

The genes are TRBV7-9 and TRBJ1-1; D unresolved. Per germline, CDR1 SEHNR and CDR2 FQNEAQ (reference sequence). CDR3 length: 12 amino acids. Trimming pared 5 bases from V and 4 bases from J, leaving 8 bases between. The CDR3 loop is CASSLELTEAFF. The CDR3 nucleotides read TGTGCCAGCAGCCTGGAGCTCACTGAAGCTTTCTTT. Full variable domain (rest looked up from reference TRBV7-9 and TRBJ1-1): DTGVSQNPRHKITKRGQNVTFRCDPISEHNRLYWYRQTLGQGPEFLTYFQNEAQLEKSRLLSDRFSAERPKGSFSTLEIQRTEQGDSAMYLCASSLELTEAFFGQGTRLTVV.

This clonotype has a handful of counts. V and J are TRBV29-1 and TRBJ2-3; D could derive from TRBD1 or TRBD2 (5 bases each). Germline loops: CDR1 SQVTM, CDR2 ANQGSEA. This CDR3 has 14 residues. The V gene lost 1 base and the J gene lost 2 bases, with 10 bases spanning the gap. The CDR3 reads CSVEGTGPTDTQYF. CDR3 bases: TGCAGCGTTGAAGGGACGGGGCCCACAGATACGCAGTATTTT.

The chain has TRBV10-3 and TRBJ2-1; a possible D gene is TRBD1 (6 bases). Germline V gives CDR1 ENHRY, CDR2 SYGVKD. With 3 bases removed from V and 6 bases from J, the gap between germline ends came to 15 bases. The CDR3 is 15 residues long. CDR3 residues: CAISEGDLGGNEQFF. The CDR3 DNA follows: TGTGCCATCAGTGAAGGGGATCTAGGGGGCAATGAGCAGTTCTTC.

This clonotype was detected ten times or more. The rearrangement uses TRBV15 and TRBJ2-5; the D gene is possibly TRBD2 (6 bases). V was trimmed by 0 bases and J by 5 bases, leaving 16 bases between them. In germline, CDR1 is LNHNV, CDR2 YYDKDF (reference sequence). The CDR3 runs to 16 residues. The CDR3 is CATSRENSGVGETQYF. The CDR3 coding sequence is TGTGCCACCAGCAGAGAAAATTCGGGAGTGGGGGAGACCCAGTACTTC.

This clonotype was seen a few times. The chain is built from TRBV7-9 and TRBJ2-7; D is possibly TRBD2 (5 bases). The CDR3 consists of 14 residues. Trimming took 1 base from V and 7 from J, leaving 14 bases between them. Germline V gene lookup returns CDR1 SEHNR and CDR2 FQNEAQ (reference sequence). The CDR3 coding sequence is TGTGCCAGCAGCTTAGAATTGTTAGCGCAAGAGCAGTACTTC. It codes for CASSLELLAQEQYF.

This chain uses TRBV18 with TRBJ1-6; TRBD1 is a possible D gene (5 bases). The V gene lost 3 bases and the J gene lost 7 bases, with 16 bases spanning the gap. The CDR3 sequence is 16 residues long. Germline V gene lookup returns CDR1 KGHSH and CDR2 LQKENI. This chain's CDR3 is CASSPGTPVGNSPLHF. The CDR3 bases are TGTGCCAGCTCACCCGGGACCCCTGTCGGGAATTCACCCCTCCACTTT.